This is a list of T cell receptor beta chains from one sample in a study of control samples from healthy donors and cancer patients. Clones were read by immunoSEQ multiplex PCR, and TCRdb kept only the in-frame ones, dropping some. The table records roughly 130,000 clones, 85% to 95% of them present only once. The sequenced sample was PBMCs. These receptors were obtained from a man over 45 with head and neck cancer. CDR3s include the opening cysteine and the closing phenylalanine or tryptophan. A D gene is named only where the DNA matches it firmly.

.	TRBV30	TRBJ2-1	TGTGCCTGGAGTGTAAGGGGATTGTTATACAATGAGCAGTTCTTC	CAWSVRGLLYNEQFF
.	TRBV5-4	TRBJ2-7	TGTGCCAGCAGAAGGGGTGCGGCCGAGCAGTACTTC	CASRRGAAEQYF
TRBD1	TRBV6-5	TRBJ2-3	TGTGCCAGCAGTAAATCGACAGGGCACACAGATACGCAGTATTTT	CASSKSTGHTDTQYF
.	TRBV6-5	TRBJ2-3	TGTGCCAGCAGTTCAGGGGCTAGCACAGATACGCAGTATTTT	CASSSGASTDTQYF
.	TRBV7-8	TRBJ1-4	TGTGCCAGCAGCCCGAGAGAGAGCCTAGAAAAACTGTTTTTT	CASSPRESLEKLFF
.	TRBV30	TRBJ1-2	TGTGCCTGGAGTGTACGGGTATCTGGGGATGGCGGCTACACCTTC	CAWSVRVSGDGGYTF
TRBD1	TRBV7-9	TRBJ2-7	TGTGCCAGCAGCCAGGACAGGGCAGGGGAGCAGTACTTC	CASSQDRAGEQYF
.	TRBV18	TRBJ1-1	TGTGCCAGCTCAACAGGGAGGAACACTGAAGCTTTCTTT	CASSTGRNTEAFF
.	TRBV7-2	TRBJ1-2	TGTGCCAGCAGCTTTACTCCGGGGGGCTACACCTTC	CASSFTPGGYTF
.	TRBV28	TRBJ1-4	TGTGCCAGCAGTAGGAGGTATAATGAAAAACTGTTTTTT	CASSRRYNEKLFF